One sample yielded the 19 T cell receptor beta chains listed below, sequenced in a study of blood T cells in healthy people across ages. The authors ran a second PCR of 7 to 11 cycles using a sample-barcoded 5' primer and a J-beta primer mix. TCRdb passed the 5' RACE reads through MiXCR, listing each CDR3 protein once. The sample comprises 1.6 million or so distinct CDR3 sequences, roughly 30% of which are singletons, and about 11% rests with the top ten. Sequencing was performed on blood. The origin of the receptors is a woman in her thirties in good health.

This clonotype was detected a few times. The rearrangement uses TRBV9 and TRBJ2-5; TRBD2 aligns across 13 bases. From germline, CDR1 is SGDLS and CDR2 YYNGEE. This CDR3 is 16 amino acids long. With V trimmed by 2 bases and J by 5 bases, 6 bases remained unmatched. In DNA form, the CDR3 reads TGTGCCAGCAGCGTCGGGACTAGCGGGGTGGGGGAGACCCAGTACTTC. This codes for CASSVGTSGVGETQYF.

The CDR3 loop is CASSQREWGAPNGANVLTF. The CDR3 nucleotides are TGCGCCAGCAGCCAGAGGGAATGGGGGGCGCCTAATGGGGCCAACGTCCTGACTTTC. This chain connects TRBV5-1 to TRBJ2-6, with D perhaps matching TRBD1 or TRBD2 (6 bases each). Deletions cut 4 bases from V and 3 bases from J, with 23 bases between. Germline V CDR1 and CDR2: SGHRS, YFSETQ. The CDR3 has 19 residues.

This rearrangement joins TRBV3-1 to TRBJ1-5; D unresolved. The V gene lost 2 bases and the J gene lost 4 bases, with 12 bases spanning the gap. CDR1 LGHDT and CDR2 YNNKEL come from the germline V gene (reference sequence). The CDR3 consists of 15 residues. The CDR3 sequence: CASSQQGLKNQPQHF. CDR3 DNA: TGTGCCAGCAGCCAACAAGGACTGAAAAATCAGCCCCAGCATTTT.

This clonotype was detected ten times or more. V and J are TRBV5-6 and TRBJ2-7; D is perhaps TRBD2 (5 bases). In germline, CDR1 is SGHDT, CDR2 YYEEEE. Trimming pared 2 bases from V and 2 bases from J, leaving 14 bases between. The CDR3 is made up of 15 amino acids. In nucleotides, the CDR3 is TGTGCCAGCAGCTTACCTCACGAGGGTCCCTACGAGCAGTACTTC. Amino acids: CASSLPHEGPYEQYF.

The chain couples TRBV20-1 to TRBJ1-5; D ambiguous. CDR3 size: 13 residues. Between the trimmed V and J ends, which lost 2 bases and 3 bases, there was a span of 8 bases. The germline CDR1 and CDR2 sequences are DFQATT and SNEGSKA (reference sequence). Here the CDR3 reads CSARTRANQPQHF. DNA for the CDR3: TGCAGTGCTAGAACCCGGGCCAATCAGCCCCAGCATTTT.

This clonotype was seen at least ten times. J is TRBJ2-7 and V is TRBV20-1, with TRBD2 matching over 12 bases. CDR1 is DFQATT and CDR2 is SNEGSKA in the germline V gene (reference sequence). The V and J ends lost 3 bases and 0 bases, in that order; junction bases with no gene match: 3. This CDR3 contains 15 residues. DNA of the CDR3: TGCAGTGCTAGTGGGACTAGCGGGCGCTCCTACGAGCAGTACTTC. Its protein product is CSASGTSGRSYEQYF.

This chain links TRBV2 with TRBJ1-2; D call uncertain. The CDR3 is 15 residues long. Germline values: CDR1 SNHLY, CDR2 FYNNEI. Deletions cut 5 bases from V and 1 base from J, with 14 bases between. CDR3 residues: CASSIDPVFNYGYTF. In DNA, the CDR3 is TGTGCCAGCAGTATTGATCCAGTTTTTAACTATGGCTACACCTTC.

Concerning this clonotype itself: The junction departs from the called germline gene at one end, perhaps through a read error. The rearrangement links TRBV3-1 to TRBJ2-4; tentative D call: TRBD2 (6 bases). CDR3 length equals 14 residues. CDR1 and CDR2 from the germline V gene are LGHDT and YNNKEL (reference sequence). The CDR3 sequence is CANSSWTIKGIQYF. CDR3 bases: TGTGCCAACAGCTCGTGGACTATTAAAGGGATTCAGTACTTC.

Of note for this clonotype: Possible read error: a much larger clone is one base away. This chain connects TRBV28 to TRBJ2-7, with no clear D. The CDR3 is 13 residues long. Per germline, CDR1 MDHEN and CDR2 SYDVKM. V shed 10 bases and J shed 2 bases, with 15 bases lying between them. The CDR3 sequence: CANQGSSTYEQYF. The CDR3, as DNA: TGTGCCAACCAAGGATCGAGCACCTACGAGCAGTACTTC.

The CDR3: CASSLAPGLAGTSYNEQFF. The CDR3 DNA reads TGCGCCAGCAGCTTGGCTCCGGGACTAGCGGGAACGTCCTACAATGAGCAGTTCTTC. The chain links TRBV5-1 to TRBJ2-1; 13 nucleotides align to TRBD2. Losses at the gene ends were 0 bases for V and 1 base for J; bases not matched to a gene: 7. Germline CDR1 reads SGHRS; CDR2 reads YFSETQ. This CDR3 contains 19 residues. Supplemented by reference TRBV5-1 and TRBJ2-1, the full variable domain reads KAGVTQTPRYLIKTRGQQVTLSCSPISGHRSVSWYQQTPGQGLQFLFEYFSETQRNKGNFPGRFSGRQFSNSRSEMNVSTLELGDSALYLCASSLAPGLAGTSYNEQFFGPGTRLTVL.

This clonotype was counted only a few times. This rearrangement joins TRBV29-1 to TRBJ2-2; 9 nucleotides line up with TRBD2. This CDR3 is built from 14 residues. Germline CDR1 SQVTM, CDR2 ANQGSEA. V was pared by 4 bases and J by 3 bases, with 3 bases of the junction left unmatched. DNA for the CDR3: TGCAGCGTTGGCGGGAGGGCCGACACCGGGGAGCTGTTTTTT. It is translated as CSVGGRADTGELFF.

The chain employs TRBV4-1 and TRBJ2-3; D perhaps matches TRBD1 (6 bases). The germline CDR1 and CDR2 sequences are MGHRA and YSYEKL. The CDR3 sequence is 16 residues long. Trimming shortened V by 1 base and J by 1 base, and 12 bases separated the two germline ends. The CDR3 sequence is CASSQASNRGTDTQYF. The CDR3 DNA reads as TGCGCCAGCAGCCAAGCTAGCAACAGGGGCACAGATACGCAGTATTTT.

The chain recombines TRBV20-1 with TRBJ2-4; either TRBD1 or TRBD2 may fit D (5 bases each). Trimming took 5 bases from V and 0 from J, leaving 14 bases between them. Looked up from germline, CDR1 is DFQATT and CDR2 is SNEGSKA (reference sequence). The CDR3 runs 15 residues. CDR3 region: CSAPGATTAKNIQYF. DNA of the CDR3: TGCAGTGCTCCCGGGGCCACGACAGCCAAAAACATTCAGTACTTC.

The chain links TRBV6-1 to TRBJ1-2; D is undetermined. The germline V gene encodes CDR1 MNHNS and CDR2 SASEGT. Trimming left V 10 bases short and J 6 bases short, with 18 bases between. The CDR3 runs to 13 residues. CDR3: CAITPAQVHGYTF. As DNA, the CDR3 is TGTGCCATCACTCCAGCTCAGGTTCATGGCTACACCTTC.

The gene calls are TRBV2 and TRBJ1-5; no clear D. There are 16 residues in the CDR3. The ends were cut back, 4 bases at V and 3 bases at J, with 16 bases in the middle. Germline V gene data show CDR1 as SNHLY and CDR2 as FYNNEI. CDR3 in amino acids: CASSAVGSQFNQPQHF. The CDR3 nucleotides read TGTGCCAGCAGTGCGGTCGGCAGCCAGTTCAATCAGCCCCAGCATTTT.

The chain links TRBV7-8 to TRBJ2-3, with D perhaps matching TRBD2 (7 bases). With 5 bases removed from V and 8 bases from J, the gap between germline ends came to 14 bases. The CDR3 has 13 residues. Germline CDR1 reads SGHVS; CDR2 reads FQNEAQ. The CDR3 nucleotides are TGTGCCAGCAGCCTAAGACGGGGGGCTACGCAGTATTTT. It is translated as CASSLRRGATQYF. Filled out from reference TRBV7-8 and TRBJ2-3, the complete variable domain reads GAGVSQSPRYKVAKRGQDVALRCDPISGHVSLFWYQQALGQGPEFLTYFQNEAQLDKSGLPSDRFFAERPEGSVSTLKIQRTQQEDSAVYLCASSLRRGATQYFGPGTRLTVL.

This clonotype was seen only a few times. This chain connects TRBV7-2 to TRBJ2-4, with D possibly TRBD2 on 6 matching bases. The end of the DNA is better explained by TRBJ2-7, so the J call may be wrong. Germline assignment: CDR1 SGHTA and CDR2 FQGNSA. The CDR3 spans 14 residues. The CDR3 here is CASSLVPGSGEQYF. CDR3 sequence (DNA): TGTGCCAGCAGCTTAGTGCCCGGGAGTGGCGAGCAGTACTTC.

The genes are TRBV7-9 and TRBJ1-1; 8 nucleotides agree with TRBD1. The CDR3 is 15 amino acids. Unmatched junction bases numbered 7, after V lost 5 bases and J lost 2 bases. CDR1 and CDR2 from the germline V gene are SEHNR and FQNEAQ (reference sequence). The CDR3 spells CASSPAQGANTEAFF. In DNA, the CDR3 is TGTGCCAGCAGCCCAGCCCAGGGGGCTAACACTGAAGCTTTCTTT. Full variable domain (remainder filled in from reference TRBV7-9 and TRBJ1-1): DTGVSQNPRHKITKRGQNVTFRCDPISEHNRLYWYRQTLGQGPEFLTYFQNEAQLEKSRLLSDRFSAERPKGSFSTLEIQRTEQGDSAMYLCASSPAQGANTEAFFGQGTRLTVV.

This clonotype was seen a few times. The rearrangement joins TRBV5-1 to TRBJ2-5; D is possibly TRBD1 (5 bases). The CDR3 loop spans 14 amino acids. V was clipped by 2 bases and J by 4 bases, with 12 bases between them. Germline V gene data show CDR1 as SGHRS and CDR2 as YFSETQ. Written as DNA, the CDR3 is TGCGCCAGCAGCTTCGCTAGGACAACAGAGACCCAGTACTTC. Residues: CASSFARTTETQYF.